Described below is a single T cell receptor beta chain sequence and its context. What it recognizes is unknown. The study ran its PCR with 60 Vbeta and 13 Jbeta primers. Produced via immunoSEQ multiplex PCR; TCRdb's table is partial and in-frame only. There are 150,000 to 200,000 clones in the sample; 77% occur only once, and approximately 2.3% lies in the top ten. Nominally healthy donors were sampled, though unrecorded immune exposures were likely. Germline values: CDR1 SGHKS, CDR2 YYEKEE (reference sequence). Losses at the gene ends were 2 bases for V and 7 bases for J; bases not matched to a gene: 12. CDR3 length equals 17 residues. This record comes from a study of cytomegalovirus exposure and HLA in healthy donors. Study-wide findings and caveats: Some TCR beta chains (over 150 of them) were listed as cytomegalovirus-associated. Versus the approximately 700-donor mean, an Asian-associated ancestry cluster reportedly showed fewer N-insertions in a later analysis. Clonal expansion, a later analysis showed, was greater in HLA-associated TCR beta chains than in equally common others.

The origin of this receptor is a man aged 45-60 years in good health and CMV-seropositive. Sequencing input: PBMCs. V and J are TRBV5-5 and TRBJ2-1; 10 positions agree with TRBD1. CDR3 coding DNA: TGTGCCAGCAGCTTAGGGTGGGGACAGGGGATTTCAAATGAGCAGTTCTTC. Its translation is CASSLGWGQGISNEQFF.